This TCR beta chain comes out of a study of shared clonotypes between healthy human individuals. Across the whole study: CD4 naive and memory got three plates each, CD8 naive two, CD8 memory one.

Germline V gene lookup returns CDR1 SGHTA and CDR2 FQGTGA. V was pared by 5 bases and J by 8 bases, with 14 bases of the junction left unmatched. The CDR3 totals 16 residues. Clones were read by immunoSEQ multiplex PCR, and TCRdb kept only the in-frame ones, dropping some. The sample consists of around 700,000 clones, 72% of them appearing once. Sequencing used memory CD4+ T cells sorted from blood. The subset denotes: CD45RA-negative fraction. The receptor was derived from a woman aged 25 to 39 in good health. The chain joins TRBV7-3 to TRBJ2-1, with 8 bases matching TRBD2. This CDR3 reads CASSQGGTRSRHEQFF. In DNA form, the CDR3 reads TGTGCCAGCAGCCAAGGCGGGACTAGGAGTAGACATGAGCAGTTCTTC.